Listed here are 27 T cell receptor beta chains from one sample, sequenced in a study of blood T cells in healthy people across ages. For the second PCR, which ran for about 7 to 11 cycles, a sample-barcoded 5' primer and a J-beta primer mix were used. TCRdb redid the calling of the 5' RACE reads with MiXCR, one entry per CDR3 protein. This sample yields more than 650,000 distinct CDR3 sequences, of which around a quarter are seen a single time; 3% belongs to the top ten. The same sample was also used in a study of T cells of mothers and their children.

The sample taken for sequencing was blood. All receptors come from a boy aged 5-17 years in good health.

This clonotype was detected a few times. This chain connects TRBV12-3 or TRBV12-4 to TRBJ2-2; 7 bases are shared with TRBD2. Unmatched junction bases numbered 12, after V lost 4 bases and J lost 10 bases. The CDR3 has 15 residues. CDR3 coding DNA: TGTGCCAGCAGTTCCCCCGGGGGGTCCCTAAAGGAGCTGTTTTTT. Translated: CASSSPGGSLKELFF.

V gene TRBV6-6 combines with J gene TRBJ1-1, with D possibly being TRBD1 (5 bases). Trimming removed 4 bases at V and 4 bases at J, with 16 bases between. The CDR3 covers 15 residues. Germline V gene lookup returns CDR1 MNHNY and CDR2 SVGAGI (reference sequence). CDR3 bases: TGTGCCAGCAGTTCCGGGACGGCCTTGAGCACTGAAGCTTTCTTT. Translation gives CASSSGTALSTEAFF.

This rearrangement joins TRBV20-1 to TRBJ1-4; a possible D gene is TRBD1 (5 bases). Germline CDR1 is DFQATT and CDR2 is SNEGSKA (reference sequence). V gave up 4 bases and J gave up 8 bases, with 20 bases separating them. This CDR3 comprises 15 residues. In DNA form, the CDR3 reads TGCAGTGCTAACCGGGGGGAGGAAGGTCAAGAAAAACTGTTTTTT. Protein product: CSANRGEEGQEKLFF.

The CDR3 protein is CASSLQVSGANVLTF. In DNA, the CDR3 is TGCGCCAGCAGCTTGCAGGTCTCAGGGGCCAACGTCCTGACTTTC. V usage is TRBV5-1 and J usage is TRBJ2-6; no definite D call. This CDR3 region has 15 residues. Germline lookup yields CDR1 SGHRS and CDR2 YFSETQ. The V end lost 1 base, the J end lost 4 bases, and 9 bases lay between the germline ends.

This rearrangement joins TRBV3-1 to TRBJ1-4; D is possibly TRBD1 (6 bases). The V end was cut by 3 bases, the J end by 0 bases, with 14 bases between. Germline CDR1 and CDR2: LGHDT and YNNKEL (reference sequence). This CDR3 has 17 amino acids. CDR3 region: CASSHGTRTATNEKLFF. In nucleotides, the CDR3 is TGTGCCAGCAGCCATGGGACGCGGACAGCAACTAATGAAAAACTGTTTTTT.

This clonotype occurred once. The chain couples TRBV3-1 to TRBJ1-4; D call uncertain. Trimming removed 4 bases from V and 0 bases from J, with 9 bases in between. Germline V gene lookup returns CDR1 LGHDT and CDR2 YNNKEL (reference sequence). This CDR3 is 15 amino acids long. The CDR3 nucleotides are TGTGCCAGCAGCCGGCACCGGGCAACTAATGAAAAACTGTTTTTT. Its translation: CASSRHRATNEKLFF.

In this sample, this clonotype turned up once. The chain links TRBV5-1 to TRBJ2-5; D is uncertain. Germline V gene data show CDR1 as SGHRS and CDR2 as YFSETQ. The V end was cut by 0 bases, the J end by 5 bases, with 17 bases between. This CDR3 is built from 16 residues. The CDR3 protein is CASSLGNQIIRETQYF. In DNA form, the CDR3 reads TGCGCCAGCAGCTTGGGTAACCAAATAATTCGGGAGACCCAGTACTTC.

The chain employs TRBV2 and TRBJ2-3, with D uncertain. Germline V lookup: CDR1 SNHLY, CDR2 FYNNEI. The CDR3 runs to 14 residues. V dropped 2 bases and J dropped 6 bases, with 12 bases sitting between them. The CDR3 reads CASSESLMGDTQYF. The CDR3 DNA is TGTGCCAGCAGTGAATCCCTCATGGGCGATACGCAGTATTTT.

This sequence joins TRBV24-1 and TRBJ2-5; 10 bases are shared with TRBD2. The J call is uncertain, as TRBJ2-1 better fits the DNA end. Germline-derived CDR1 and CDR2 are KGHDR and SFDVKD. CDR3 length: 15 amino acids. CDR3 in amino acids: CATSQAGGTYNEQFF. The CDR3, as DNA: TGTGCCACCAGTCAAGCGGGGGGGACCTACAATGAGCAGTTCTTC.

A few counts support this clonotype. The V gene is TRBV7-3, the J gene TRBJ2-5; D assignment may be TRBD1 or TRBD2 (6 bases each). Gene TRBJ2-1 matches the end of the DNA better, so the J call may be wrong. CDR1 SGHTA and CDR2 FQGTGA come from the germline V gene. This CDR3 has 15 residues. The DNA of the CDR3 is TGTGCCAGCAGTAGAACAGGGAGGAAAAACAATGAGCAGTTCTTC. Translated: CASSRTGRKNNEQFF.

The J gene is TRBJ2-1, the V gene TRBV12-3 or TRBV12-4, with D maybe TRBD1 (6 bases). Trimming stripped 6 bases from V and 8 bases from J, with 17 bases between. The CDR3 has 14 residues. DNA for the CDR3: TGTGCCAGCAGCCGGGACACAGGGAGCGATGAGCAGTTCTTC. This sequence encodes CASSRDTGSDEQFF.

This clonotype has more than one count but fewer than ten. The V and J genes are TRBV7-3 and TRBJ2-1, with 8 bases identical to TRBD2. V gave up 4 bases and J gave up 1 base; unmatched junction bases: 3. Per the germline V gene, CDR1 is SGHTA and CDR2 is FQGTGA. The CDR3 has 15 residues. CDR3 in amino acids: CASSSGGESYNEQFF. Written as DNA, the CDR3 is TGTGCCAGCAGCTCGGGGGGGGAGTCCTACAATGAGCAGTTCTTC. The variable domain in full, with the rest retrieved from reference TRBV7-3 and TRBJ2-1, is GAGVSQTPSNKVTEKGKYVELRCDPISGHTALYWYRQSLGQGPEFLIYFQGTGAADDSGLPNDRFFAVRPEGSVSTLKIQRTERGDSAVYLCASSSGGESYNEQFFGPGTRLTVL.

This chain connects TRBV28 to TRBJ2-5; 11 bases are shared with TRBD1. The end of the DNA fits TRBJ2-7 better, so the J call may be wrong. Per the germline V gene, CDR1 is MDHEN and CDR2 is SYDVKM. CDR3 length equals 14 residues. The CDR3 DNA follows: TGTGCCAGCAGTCTACGGACAGGGGGCCTCGAGCAGTACTTC. As protein: CASSLRTGGLEQYF.

This chain connects TRBV20-1 to TRBJ2-5; 9 nucleotides align to TRBD1. The last part of the DNA fits TRBJ2-1 better; the J call may be wrong. CDR3 size: 17 residues. Germline values: CDR1 DFQATT, CDR2 SNEGSKA (reference sequence). The CDR3 sequence: CSARDTPGQGDSGEQFF. The CDR3 DNA follows: TGCAGTGCTAGAGACACACCGGGACAGGGTGATTCCGGTGAGCAGTTCTTC.

The rearrangement links TRBV5-1 to TRBJ2-1; 7 nucleotides align to TRBD2. This CDR3 is 15 amino acids long. Losses at the gene ends were 1 base for V and 0 bases for J; bases not matched to a gene: 1. Germline V lookup: CDR1 SGHRS, CDR2 YFSETQ. CDR3 protein: CASSLTSDSYNEQFF. CDR3 DNA: TGCGCCAGCAGCTTGACTAGCGACTCCTACAATGAGCAGTTCTTC.

In this sample, this clonotype turned up a few times. This chain connects TRBV12-3 or TRBV12-4 to TRBJ2-7, with D possibly being TRBD1 or TRBD2 (6 bases each). CDR3 length: 13 residues. V gave up 3 bases and J gave up 7 bases, with 13 bases separating them. In DNA, the CDR3 is TGTGCCAGCAGTTTTGGGGGGCCAGGGGAGCAGTACTTC. It codes for CASSFGGPGEQYF.

The gene calls are TRBV12-3 or TRBV12-4 and TRBJ2-7; TRBD1 matches 8 bases. This CDR3 region has 15 residues. V dropped 4 bases and J dropped 0; count of bases not matched to a gene: 5. CDR3 in amino acids: CASSSGQASSYEQYF. The CDR3 DNA sequence: TGTGCCAGCAGTTCGGGACAGGCGAGCTCCTACGAGCAGTACTTC.

The chain recombines TRBV24-1 with TRBJ2-3, with D possibly being TRBD2 (6 bases). V was trimmed by 5 bases and J by 7 bases, leaving 12 bases between them. There are 13 residues in the CDR3. Germline values: CDR1 KGHDR, CDR2 SFDVKD. The CDR3, as DNA: TGTGCCACCAGTGGCGTCGGGAGACATACGCAGTATTTT. Protein: CATSGVGRHTQYF.

This clonotype was counted at least ten times. The chain couples TRBV10-3 to TRBJ2-7, with 10 bases identical to TRBD1. With 11 bases clipped from V and 4 bases from J, the junction kept 5 bases outside the gene matches. Germline values: CDR1 ENHRY, CDR2 SYGVKD. This CDR3 is 12 amino acids long. CDR3 DNA sequence: TGTGCCTCAGGACAGGGGGGGTACGAGCAGTACTTC. Translating gives CASGQGGYEQYF.

This rearrangement joins TRBV2 to TRBJ1-3, with D perhaps matching TRBD1 (6 bases). The V end lost 2 bases, the J end lost 4 bases, and 21 bases lay between the germline ends. Germline loops: CDR1 SNHLY, CDR2 FYNNEI. This CDR3 region has 18 residues. CDR3 in DNA: TGTGCCAGCAGTGAATCGACATACAGGGCCCGATACGGAAACACCATATATTTT. It encodes CASSESTYRARYGNTIYF.

The chain combines TRBV5-1 with TRBJ2-7; the D is unclear. V was trimmed by 1 base and J by 2 bases, leaving 19 bases between them. The CDR3 runs to 17 residues. Germline V gene lookup returns CDR1 SGHRS and CDR2 YFSETQ. The CDR3 DNA is TGCGCCAGCAGCTTGTTACCACCCTCTAGGGCGCCCTACGAGCAGTACTTC. Residues: CASSLLPPSRAPYEQYF.

The chain couples TRBV3-1 to TRBJ2-1; D is uncertain. The CDR3 contains 14 residues. V lost 4 bases and J 2 bases, leaving 9 bases between the germline ends. The germline CDR1 and CDR2 sequences are LGHDT and YNNKEL (reference sequence). CDR3 nucleotide sequence: TGTGCCAGCAGCCTTGGCGTAACCTACAATGAGCAGTTCTTC. Translated: CASSLGVTYNEQFF.

The sample holds one count of this clonotype. This sequence joins TRBV20-1 and TRBJ2-4; D remains unclear. With 0 bases removed from V and 1 base from J, the gap between germline ends came to 10 bases. The CDR3 is made up of 15 amino acids. Germline values: CDR1 DFQATT, CDR2 SNEGSKA (reference sequence). The CDR3 DNA follows: TGCAGTGCTAGAGATCAAGGGTTGGCCAAAAACATTCAGTACTTC. Its translation is CSARDQGLAKNIQYF.

V usage is TRBV5-4 and J usage is TRBJ2-5; possible D gene TRBD2, 6 bases. The length of the CDR3 is 14 residues. Trimming took off 2 bases at V and 3 bases at J, with 11 bases between the two ends. Looked up from germline, CDR1 is SGHNT and CDR2 is YYREEE (reference sequence). DNA of the CDR3: TGTGCCAGCAGCTTTGGAGGGGATAAAGAGACCCAGTACTTC. Its protein is CASSFGGDKETQYF.

The chain recombines TRBV12-3 or TRBV12-4 with TRBJ1-1; D unresolved. CDR3 length: 12 amino acids. V lost 7 bases and J lost 5, with 11 bases in between. CDR3 nucleotide sequence: TGTGCCAGCACCTTAACGCCGACTGAAGCTTTCTTT. Protein sequence: CASTLTPTEAFF.

The chain combines TRBV6-5 with TRBJ1-3; D is ambiguous. Germline V gives CDR1 MNHEY, CDR2 SVGAGI. The V and J ends lost 4 bases and 2 bases respectively, with 12 bases between them. The CDR3 is 15 amino acids. CDR3 bases: TGTGCCAGCAGTTCCGAGTTTCCAGCTGGAAACACCATATATTTT. This encodes CASSSEFPAGNTIYF.

The chain recombines TRBV7-8 with TRBJ2-7; 11 bases are shared with TRBD2. CDR3 length: 19 amino acids. Germline V gene sequence: CDR1 SGHVS, CDR2 FQNEAQ. V was clipped by 2 bases and J by 2 bases; unmatched bases: 14. The CDR3 loop reads CASSLYLPIAGGPTYEQYF. The DNA for the CDR3 is TGTGCCAGCAGCTTATACCTTCCGATAGCGGGGGGGCCTACCTACGAGCAGTACTTC.